These T cell receptor beta chains were read from a single sample in a study of shared clonotypes between healthy human individuals. TCRdb's table, derived via immunoSEQ multiplex PCR, lists solely in-frame clones and lacks some. The sample contains 2,500,000 or so clones, just under 95% of which appear only once. Source material: naive CD4+ T cells from PBMCs. Receptor source: a man aged 18 to 29 in good health. Some clones in this sample may be carry-over from other donors' samples. Both conserved end residues are part of each CDR3.

TRBJ1-3	TRBV5-4	CASSLSDYGNTIYF
TRBJ1-3	TRBV19	CASSATGGPGNTIYF
TRBJ1-1	TRBV30	CAWRERVSEAFF
TRBJ1-2	TRBV5-6	CASSLGVRLGYGYTF
TRBJ2-1	TRBV28	CASTHPRRAINEQFF
TRBJ2-7	TRBV7-9	CASSSAGVNSYEQYF
TRBJ1-1	TRBV18	CASSPRLTNTEAFF
TRBJ1-5	TRBV23-1	CARGTKKGPQHF
TRBJ1-5	TRBV4-1	CASSQTQNNQPQHF
TRBJ1-1	TRBV28	CASTPGMATKAFF
TRBJ2-5	TRBV13	CASSSGQGKETQYF
TRBJ2-6	TRBV27	CASSPKNWLQSRANVLTF
TRBJ1-2	TRBV6-1	CASSWSYGYTF
TRBJ2-3	TRBV7-2	CASSQKRIAGVGTDTQYF
TRBJ1-5	TRBV7-2	CASSSQGSNQPQHF
TRBJ1-4	TRBV19	CASSSSEKLFF
TRBJ1-5	TRBV30	CAWTIGTGVNQPQHF
TRBJ1-2	TRBV6-1	CASSRRDSSYGYTF
TRBJ2-4	TRBV2	CAIASETKNIQYF
TRBJ1-1	TRBV19	CASSMRLGSTEAFF
TRBJ2-3	TRBV15	CATSRDRDGSTDTQYF
TRBJ1-2	TRBV28	CASRTGVYGYTF
TRBJ1-5	TRBV28	CASSLWRVLGNQPQHF
TRBJ1-2	TRBV7-3	CASSFGVLYGYTF
TRBJ2-2	TRBV27	CASSITNTGELFF
TRBJ1-3	TRBV4-1	CASSQFAAVASGNTIYF
TRBJ1-1	TRBV28	CASSSPGGKNTEAFF
TRBJ1-2	TRBV29-1	CSASLFDRGYGYTF
TRBJ2-1	TRBV28	CASSLVGYNEQFF
TRBJ2-3	TRBV27	CASSPRAGRGGTDTQYF
TRBJ1-2	TRBV29-1	CSVEGGYYGYTF
TRBJ1-2	TRBV5-6	CASSLEQGNGYTF
TRBJ1-1	TRBV7-9	CASSRDSNTEAFF
TRBJ2-7	TRBV27	CASRLFGQGQGTSEYF
TRBJ2-3	TRBV7-8	CASRQKGGARTDTQYF
TRBJ1-5	TRBV6-1	CASRGDSGNQPQHF
TRBJ1-2	TRBV28	CASSSSHRLAYGYTF
TRBJ2-6	TRBV28	CASYGGPSGANVLTF
TRBJ1-2	TRBV28	CASSLGPTLVGYTF
TRBJ2-7	TRBV4-1	CASSRSLVLSSYEQYF
TRBJ2-3	TRBV29-1	CSVQGSTDTQYF
TRBJ2-3	TRBV5-1	CASSFGRERTDTQYF
TRBJ2-1	TRBV7-2	CASSATQGRGYNEQFF
TRBJ2-4	TRBV7-9	CASSPRQAKNIQYF
TRBJ1-2	TRBV2	CASSSGTPYPNYGYTF
TRBJ2-7	TRBV2	CASSESSGSSYEQYF
TRBJ1-2	TRBV18	CASSPIGQGDYGYTF
TRBJ1-5	TRBV5-6	CASSLDSRENQPQHF
TRBJ2-7	TRBV10-3	CAISESSNGIGEQYF
TRBJ1-2	TRBV28	CASSPRDSNYGYTF
TRBJ1-2	TRBV4-1	CASSQARTAYYGYTF
TRBJ1-2	TRBV12-2	CASRLGRKTGAYGYTF
TRBJ1-2	TRBV28	CASSFYGGYTF
TRBJ2-7	TRBV5-1	CASSSGLAGGPGEQYF
TRBJ1-2	TRBV18	CASSQNALGTDFYGYTF
TRBJ1-2	TRBV5-4	CASSLGATGLRDYGYTF